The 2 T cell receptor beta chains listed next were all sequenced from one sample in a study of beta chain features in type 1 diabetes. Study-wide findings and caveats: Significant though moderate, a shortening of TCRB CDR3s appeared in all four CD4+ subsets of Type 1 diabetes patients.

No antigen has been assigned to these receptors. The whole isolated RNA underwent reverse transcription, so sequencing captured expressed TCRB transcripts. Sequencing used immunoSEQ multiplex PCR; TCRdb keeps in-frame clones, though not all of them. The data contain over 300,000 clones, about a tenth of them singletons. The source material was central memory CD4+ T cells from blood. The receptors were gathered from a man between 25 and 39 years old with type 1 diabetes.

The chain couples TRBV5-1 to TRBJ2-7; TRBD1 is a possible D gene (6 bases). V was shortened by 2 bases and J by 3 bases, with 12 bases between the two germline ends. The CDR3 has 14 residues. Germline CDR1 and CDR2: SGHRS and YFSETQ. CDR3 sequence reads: CASSLPGQVYEQYF. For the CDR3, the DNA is TGCGCCAGCAGCTTACCGGGACAAGTCTACGAGCAGTACTTC.

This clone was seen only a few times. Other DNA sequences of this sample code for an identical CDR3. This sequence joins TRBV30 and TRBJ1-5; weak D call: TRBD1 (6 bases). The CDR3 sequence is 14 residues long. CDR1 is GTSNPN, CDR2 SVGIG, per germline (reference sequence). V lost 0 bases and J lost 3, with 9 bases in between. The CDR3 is CAWSVPGVNQPQHF. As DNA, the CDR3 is TGTGCCTGGAGTGTACCAGGGGTCAATCAGCCCCAGCATTTT. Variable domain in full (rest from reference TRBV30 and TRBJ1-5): SQTIHQWPATLVQPVGSPLSLECTVEGTSNPNLYWYRQAAGRGLQLLFYSVGIGQISSEVPQNLSASRPQDRQFILSSKKLLLSDSGFYLCAWSVPGVNQPQHFGDGTRLSIL.